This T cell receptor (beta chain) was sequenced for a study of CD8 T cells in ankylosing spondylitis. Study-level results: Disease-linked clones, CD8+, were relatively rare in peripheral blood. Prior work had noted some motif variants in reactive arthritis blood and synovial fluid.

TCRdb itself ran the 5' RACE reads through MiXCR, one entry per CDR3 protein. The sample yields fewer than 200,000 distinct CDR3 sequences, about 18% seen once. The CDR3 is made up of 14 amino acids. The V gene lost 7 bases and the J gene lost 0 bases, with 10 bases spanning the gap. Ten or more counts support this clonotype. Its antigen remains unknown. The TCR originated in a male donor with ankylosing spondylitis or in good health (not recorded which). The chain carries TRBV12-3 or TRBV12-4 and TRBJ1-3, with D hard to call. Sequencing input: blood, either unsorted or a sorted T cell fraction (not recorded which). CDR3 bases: TGTGCCAGCACTAGGCTAACCTCTGGAAACACCATATATTTT. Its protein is CASTRLTSGNTIYF.